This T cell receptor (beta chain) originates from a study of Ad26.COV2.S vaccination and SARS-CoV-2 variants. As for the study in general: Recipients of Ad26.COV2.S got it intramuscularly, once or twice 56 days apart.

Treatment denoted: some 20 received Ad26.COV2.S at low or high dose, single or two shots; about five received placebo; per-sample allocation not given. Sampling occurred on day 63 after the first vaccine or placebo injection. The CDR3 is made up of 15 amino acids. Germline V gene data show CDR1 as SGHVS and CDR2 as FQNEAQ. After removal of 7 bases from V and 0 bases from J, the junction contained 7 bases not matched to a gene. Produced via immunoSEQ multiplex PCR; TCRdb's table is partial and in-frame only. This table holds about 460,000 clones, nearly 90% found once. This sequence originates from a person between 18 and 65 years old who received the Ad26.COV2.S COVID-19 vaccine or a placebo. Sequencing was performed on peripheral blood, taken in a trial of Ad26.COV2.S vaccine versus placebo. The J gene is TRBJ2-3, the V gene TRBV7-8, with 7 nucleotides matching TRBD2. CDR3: CASNLAVSSTDTQYF. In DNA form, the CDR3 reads TGTGCCAGCAACCTAGCGGTCTCTAGCACAGATACGCAGTATTTT.